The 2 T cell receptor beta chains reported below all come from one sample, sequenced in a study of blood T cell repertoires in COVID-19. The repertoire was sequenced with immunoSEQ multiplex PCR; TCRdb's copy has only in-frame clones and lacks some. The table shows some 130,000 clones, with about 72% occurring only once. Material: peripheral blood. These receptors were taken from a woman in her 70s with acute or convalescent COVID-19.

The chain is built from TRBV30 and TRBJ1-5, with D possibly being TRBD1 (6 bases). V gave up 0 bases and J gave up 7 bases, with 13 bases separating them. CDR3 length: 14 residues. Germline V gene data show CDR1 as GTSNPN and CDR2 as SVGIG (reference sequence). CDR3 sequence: CAWSVQGMGQPQHF. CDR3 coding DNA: TGTGCCTGGAGTGTACAGGGAATGGGGCAGCCCCAGCATTTT.

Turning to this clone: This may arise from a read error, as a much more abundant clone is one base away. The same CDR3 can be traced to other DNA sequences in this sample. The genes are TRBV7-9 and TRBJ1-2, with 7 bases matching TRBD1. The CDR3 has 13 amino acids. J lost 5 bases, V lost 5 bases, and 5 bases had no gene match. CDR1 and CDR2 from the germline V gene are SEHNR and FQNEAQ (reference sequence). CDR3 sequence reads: CASSAGTDYGYTF. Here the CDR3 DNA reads TGTGCCAGCAGCGCCGGGACAGATTATGGCTACACCTTC.